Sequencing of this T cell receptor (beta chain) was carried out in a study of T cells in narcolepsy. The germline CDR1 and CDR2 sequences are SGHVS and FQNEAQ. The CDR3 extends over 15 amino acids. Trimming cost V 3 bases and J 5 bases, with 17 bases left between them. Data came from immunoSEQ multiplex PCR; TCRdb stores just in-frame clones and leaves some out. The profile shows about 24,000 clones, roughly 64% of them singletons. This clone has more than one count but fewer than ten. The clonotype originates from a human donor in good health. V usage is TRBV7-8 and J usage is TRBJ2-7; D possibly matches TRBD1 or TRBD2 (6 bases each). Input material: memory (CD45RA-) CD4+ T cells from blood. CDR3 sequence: CASSFPKGGMHEQYF. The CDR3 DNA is TGTGCCAGCAGCTTCCCGAAGGGGGGCATGCACGAGCAGTACTTC.